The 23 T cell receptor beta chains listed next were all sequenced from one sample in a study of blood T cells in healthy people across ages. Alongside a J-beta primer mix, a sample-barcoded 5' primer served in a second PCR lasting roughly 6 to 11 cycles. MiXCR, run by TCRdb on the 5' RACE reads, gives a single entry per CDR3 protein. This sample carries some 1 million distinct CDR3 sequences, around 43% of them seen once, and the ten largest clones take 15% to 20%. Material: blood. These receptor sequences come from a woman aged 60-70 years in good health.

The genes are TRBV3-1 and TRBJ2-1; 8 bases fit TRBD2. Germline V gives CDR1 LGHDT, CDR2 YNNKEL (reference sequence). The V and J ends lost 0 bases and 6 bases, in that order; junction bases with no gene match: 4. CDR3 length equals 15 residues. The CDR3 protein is CASSQDRAGGNEQFF. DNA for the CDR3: TGTGCCAGCAGCCAAGATAGGGCGGGAGGCAATGAGCAGTTCTTC.

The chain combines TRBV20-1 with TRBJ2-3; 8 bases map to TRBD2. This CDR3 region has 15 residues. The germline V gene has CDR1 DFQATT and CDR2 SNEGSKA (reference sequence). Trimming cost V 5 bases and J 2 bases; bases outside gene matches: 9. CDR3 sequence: CSAQPSGSPTDTQYF. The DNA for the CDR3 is TGCAGTGCTCAGCCCAGCGGGAGTCCCACAGATACGCAGTATTTT.

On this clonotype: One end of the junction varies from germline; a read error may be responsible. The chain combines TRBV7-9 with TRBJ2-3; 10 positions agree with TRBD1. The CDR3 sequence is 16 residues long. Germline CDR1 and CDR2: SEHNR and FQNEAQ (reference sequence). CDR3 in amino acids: CASITGTGAITDAQYF. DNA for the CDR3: TGTGCCAGCATCACCGGGACAGGGGCAATCACAGATGCGCAGTATTTT.

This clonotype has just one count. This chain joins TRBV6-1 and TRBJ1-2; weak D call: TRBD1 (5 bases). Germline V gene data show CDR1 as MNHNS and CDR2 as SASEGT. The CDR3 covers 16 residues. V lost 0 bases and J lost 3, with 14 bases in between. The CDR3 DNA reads TGTGCCAGCAGTGAAGCGCTCGGGGCGCGTCACTATGGCTACACCTTC. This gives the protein CASSEALGARHYGYTF.

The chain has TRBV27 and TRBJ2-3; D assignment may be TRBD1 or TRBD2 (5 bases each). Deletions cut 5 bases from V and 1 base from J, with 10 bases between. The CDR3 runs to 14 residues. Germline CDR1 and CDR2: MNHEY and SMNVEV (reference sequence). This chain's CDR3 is CASSVGARTDTQYF. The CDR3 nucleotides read TGTGCCAGCAGTGTCGGGGCCCGCACAGATACGCAGTATTTT.

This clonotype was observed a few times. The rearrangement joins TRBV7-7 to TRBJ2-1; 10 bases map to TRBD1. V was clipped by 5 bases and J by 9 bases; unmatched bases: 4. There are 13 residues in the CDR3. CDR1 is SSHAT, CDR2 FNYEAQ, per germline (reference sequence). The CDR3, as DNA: TGTGCCAGCAGCCCCCGGGACAGGGGTGAGCAGTTCTTC. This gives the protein CASSPRDRGEQFF.

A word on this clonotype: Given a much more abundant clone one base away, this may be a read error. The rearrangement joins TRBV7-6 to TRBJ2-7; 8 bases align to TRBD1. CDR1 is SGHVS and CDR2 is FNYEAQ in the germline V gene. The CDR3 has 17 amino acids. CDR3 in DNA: TGTACCAGCAGCCCTGGACAGGGTGTAGGGCTACGCTACGAGCAGTACTTC. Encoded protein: CTSSPGQGVGLRYEQYF. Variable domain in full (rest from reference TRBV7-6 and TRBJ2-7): GAGVSQSPRYKVTKRGQDVALRCDPISGHVSLYWYRQALGQGPEFLTYFNYEAQQDKSGLPNDRFSAERPEGSISTLTIQRTEQRDSAMYRCTSSPGQGVGLRYEQYFGPGTRLTVT.

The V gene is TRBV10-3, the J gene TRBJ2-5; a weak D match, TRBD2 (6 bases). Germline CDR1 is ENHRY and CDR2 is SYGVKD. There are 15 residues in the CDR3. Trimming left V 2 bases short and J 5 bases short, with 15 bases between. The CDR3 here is CAISEDAGILETQYF. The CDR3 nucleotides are TGTGCCATCAGTGAGGATGCGGGGATTTTGGAGACCCAGTACTTC.

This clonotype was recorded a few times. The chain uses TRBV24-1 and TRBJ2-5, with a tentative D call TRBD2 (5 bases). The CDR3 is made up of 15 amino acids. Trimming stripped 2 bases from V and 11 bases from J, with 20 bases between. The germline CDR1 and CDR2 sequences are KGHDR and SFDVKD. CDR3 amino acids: CATSDSRVRYNEQYF. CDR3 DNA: TGTGCCACCAGTGATTCGAGGGTTCGGTACAATGAGCAGTACTTC.

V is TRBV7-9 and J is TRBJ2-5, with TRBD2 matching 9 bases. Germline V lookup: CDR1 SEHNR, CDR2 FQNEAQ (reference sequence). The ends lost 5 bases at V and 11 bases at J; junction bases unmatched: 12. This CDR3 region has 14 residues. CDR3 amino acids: CASSPLAGNNEQYF. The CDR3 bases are TGTGCCAGCAGCCCTCTAGCGGGGAACAATGAGCAGTACTTC.

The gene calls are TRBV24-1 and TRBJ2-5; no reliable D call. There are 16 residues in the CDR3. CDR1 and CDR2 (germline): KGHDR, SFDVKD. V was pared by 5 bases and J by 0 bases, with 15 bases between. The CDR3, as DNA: TGTGCCACCAGTGTTTGTGGGGATCCCTACCAAGAGACCCAGTACTTC. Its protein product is CATSVCGDPYQETQYF.

DNA for the CDR3: TGTGCCAGCAGCTTTGGAATGGGACTAGTTGATACGCAGTATTTT. Translation: CASSFGMGLVDTQYF. The chain combines TRBV7-9 with TRBJ2-3; 8 bases line up with TRBD2. The germline V gene encodes CDR1 SEHNR and CDR2 FQNEAQ (reference sequence). Unmatched junction bases numbered 8, after V lost 3 bases and J lost 6 bases. There are 15 residues in the CDR3.

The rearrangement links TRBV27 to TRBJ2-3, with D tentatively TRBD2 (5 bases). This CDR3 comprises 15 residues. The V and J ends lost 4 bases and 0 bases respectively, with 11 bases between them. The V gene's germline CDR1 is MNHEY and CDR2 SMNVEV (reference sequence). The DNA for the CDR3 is TGTGCCAGCAGTTATTTGAGGACTAGCACAGATACGCAGTATTTT. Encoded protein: CASSYLRTSTDTQYF.

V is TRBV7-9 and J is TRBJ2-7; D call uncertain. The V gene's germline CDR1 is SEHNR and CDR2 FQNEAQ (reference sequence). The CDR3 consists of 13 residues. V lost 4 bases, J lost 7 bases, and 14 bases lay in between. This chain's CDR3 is CASSSGRPWEQYF. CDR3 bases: TGTGCCAGCAGCTCCGGACGGCCTTGGGAGCAGTACTTC.

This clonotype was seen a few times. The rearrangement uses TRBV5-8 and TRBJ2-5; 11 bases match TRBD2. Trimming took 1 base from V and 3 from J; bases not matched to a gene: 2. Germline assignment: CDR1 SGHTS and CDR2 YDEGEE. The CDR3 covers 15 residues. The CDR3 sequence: CASSLPGLAEETQYF. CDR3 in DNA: TGTGCCAGCAGCTTGCCGGGACTAGCGGAAGAGACCCAGTACTTC.

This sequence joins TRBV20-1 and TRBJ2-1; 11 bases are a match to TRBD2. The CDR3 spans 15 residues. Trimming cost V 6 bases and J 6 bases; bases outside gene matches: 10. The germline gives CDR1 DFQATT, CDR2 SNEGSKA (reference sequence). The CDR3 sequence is CSALSGTSGGNEQFF. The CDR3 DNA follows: TGCAGTGCCCTCTCCGGGACTAGCGGAGGCAATGAGCAGTTCTTC.

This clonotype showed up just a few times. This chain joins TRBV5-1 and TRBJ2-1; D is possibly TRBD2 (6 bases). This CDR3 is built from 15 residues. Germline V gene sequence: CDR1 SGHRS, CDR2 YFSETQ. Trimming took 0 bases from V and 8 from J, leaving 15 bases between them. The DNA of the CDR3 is TGCGCCAGCAGCTTGGGTCGGGAGATGGGCGATGAGCAGTTCTTC. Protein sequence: CASSLGREMGDEQFF.

The CDR3 protein is CATSDQADRVADTQYF. CDR3 in DNA: TGTGCCACCAGTGATCAGGCCGACAGGGTGGCAGATACGCAGTATTTT. The chain employs TRBV24-1 and TRBJ2-3; the match to TRBD1 covers 7 bases. J was trimmed by 4 bases and V by 3 bases; bases with no gene match: 9. The CDR3 spans 16 residues. CDR1 and CDR2 (germline): KGHDR, SFDVKD.

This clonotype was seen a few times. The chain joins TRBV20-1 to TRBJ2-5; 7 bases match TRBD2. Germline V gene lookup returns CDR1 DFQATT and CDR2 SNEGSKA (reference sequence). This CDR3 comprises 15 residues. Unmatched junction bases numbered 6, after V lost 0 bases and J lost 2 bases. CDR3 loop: CSARDATSPQETQYF. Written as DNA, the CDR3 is TGCAGTGCTAGAGACGCGACTAGCCCTCAAGAGACCCAGTACTTC.

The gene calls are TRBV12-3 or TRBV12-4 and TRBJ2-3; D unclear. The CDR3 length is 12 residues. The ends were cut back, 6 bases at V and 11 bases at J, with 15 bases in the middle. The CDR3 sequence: CASRLRADGQYF. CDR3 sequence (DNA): TGTGCCAGCAGACTCCGAGCAGATGGGCAGTATTTT.

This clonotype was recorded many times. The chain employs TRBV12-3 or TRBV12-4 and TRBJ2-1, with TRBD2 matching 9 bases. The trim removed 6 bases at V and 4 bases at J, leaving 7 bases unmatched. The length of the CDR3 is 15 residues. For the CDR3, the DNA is TGTGCCAGCAGGGCGACTAGCGGAAGTTACAATGAGCAGTTCTTC. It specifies CASRATSGSYNEQFF.

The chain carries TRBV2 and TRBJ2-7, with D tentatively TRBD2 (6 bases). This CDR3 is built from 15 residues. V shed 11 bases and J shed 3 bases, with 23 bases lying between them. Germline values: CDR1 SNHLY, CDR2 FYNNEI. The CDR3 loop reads CAAVPRRAYHYEQYF. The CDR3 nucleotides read TGTGCCGCCGTACCGAGGAGGGCTTACCACTACGAGCAGTACTTC.

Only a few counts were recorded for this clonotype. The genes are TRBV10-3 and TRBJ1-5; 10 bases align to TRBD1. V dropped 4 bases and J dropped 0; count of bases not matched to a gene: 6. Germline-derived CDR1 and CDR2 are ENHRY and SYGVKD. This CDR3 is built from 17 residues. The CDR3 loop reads CAISATGGTNSNQPQHF. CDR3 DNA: TGTGCCATCAGTGCGACAGGGGGCACCAATAGCAATCAGCCCCAGCATTTT.